One and the same sample provided the 16 T cell receptor beta chains below, sequenced in a study of Ad26.COV2.S vaccination and SARS-CoV-2 variants. As for treatment: approximately 18 received Ad26.COV2.S at low or high dose, single or two shots; 5 received placebo; per-sample allocation not given. The samples date from day 63 after the first vaccine or placebo injection. Only in-frame clones appear in the TCRdb table, and some are missing; sequencing was by immunoSEQ multiplex PCR. This table holds roughly 350,000 clones, about nine tenths found once. This material consisted of peripheral blood, taken in a trial of Ad26.COV2.S vaccine versus placebo. The receptor source for this set is a person aged 18-60 years who received the Ad26.COV2.S COVID-19 vaccine or a placebo.

The chain uses TRBV5-6 and TRBJ2-1; 14 bases agree with TRBD2. The CDR3 consists of 17 residues. In germline, CDR1 is SGHDT, CDR2 YYEEEE. Trimming removed 3 bases from V and 7 bases from J; junction bases left unmatched: 9. The CDR3 nucleotides read TGTGCCAGCAGCTGGACTAGCGGGGGGTCAGGAGTGAATGAGCAGTTCTTC. This codes for CASSWTSGGSGVNEQFF. The variable domain in full, completed from reference TRBV5-6 and TRBJ2-1, reads DAGVTQSPTHLIKTRGQQVTLRCSPKSGHDTVSWYQQALGQGPQFIFQYYEEEERQRGNFPDRFSGHQFPNYSSELNVNALLLGDSALYLCASSWTSGGSGVNEQFFGPGTRLTVL.

This chain links TRBV7-9 with TRBJ2-1; TRBD2 matches at 8 bases. From germline, CDR1 is SEHNR and CDR2 FQNEAQ (reference sequence). The CDR3 spans 16 residues. V was clipped by 6 bases and J by 4 bases; unmatched bases: 11. The CDR3 loop reads CASRGKAGVGYNEQFF. The CDR3 DNA reads TGTGCCAGCAGGGGGAAAGCGGGAGTAGGGTACAATGAGCAGTTCTTC.

Comments on this clone: The sample contains more than one DNA sequence encoding this CDR3. This chain uses TRBV5-1 with TRBJ1-1; no firm D call. Trimming removed 1 base from V and 3 bases from J, with 7 bases in between. This CDR3 is 13 amino acids long. Germline V gives CDR1 SGHRS, CDR2 YFSETQ. The CDR3 nucleotides are TGCGCCAGCAGCTTGTATGGGTACACTGAAGCTTTCTTT. It codes for CASSLYGYTEAFF.

V usage is TRBV7-2 and J usage is TRBJ2-7, with a tentative D call TRBD2 (5 bases). The CDR3 spans 15 residues. Deletions cut 5 bases from V and 0 bases from J, with 14 bases between. Germline loops: CDR1 SGHTA, CDR2 FQGNSA. CDR3 DNA sequence: TGTGCCAGCAGCCGGTGGAAAGGGAGCTCCTACGAGCAGTACTTC. It specifies CASSRWKGSSYEQYF.

The chain has TRBV4-3 and TRBJ2-3; D gene uncertain. V lost 3 bases and J lost 3, with 7 bases in between. The CDR3 runs to 13 residues. CDR1 is LGHNA, CDR2 YSLEER, per germline. CDR3 coding DNA: TGCGCCAGCAGCCACCAAGAAACAGATACGCAGTATTTT. Translated, it gives CASSHQETDTQYF.

The gene calls are TRBV7-2 and TRBJ2-6; TRBD1 aligns across 8 bases. The CDR3 runs 16 residues. J gave up 2 bases and V 7 bases, and 7 bases lay outside the gene matches. CDR1 and CDR2 from the germline V gene are SGHTA and FQGNSA. CDR3 nucleotide sequence: TGTGCCAGCAAATCAACAGGGGGAACTGGGGCCAACGTCCTGACTTTC. Translated, it gives CASKSTGGTGANVLTF.

This chain links TRBV27 with TRBJ2-7; D unclear. Germline CDR1 is MNHEY and CDR2 is SMNVEV (reference sequence). The V end was cut by 0 bases, the J end by 4 bases, with 16 bases between. This CDR3 region has 16 residues. The CDR3 DNA reads TGTGCCAGCAGTTTATCGGGGTCTCCCCAAGGATACGAGCAGTACTTC. It encodes CASSLSGSPQGYEQYF.

V and J are TRBV10-3 and TRBJ2-1; 7 nucleotides agree with TRBD2. V dropped 5 bases and J dropped 1; count of bases not matched to a gene: 5. This CDR3 region has 15 residues. The germline V gene encodes CDR1 ENHRY and CDR2 SYGVKD. The CDR3 sequence is CAISSGGPSYNEQFF. The DNA of the CDR3 is TGTGCCATCAGTTCGGGAGGCCCATCCTACAATGAGCAGTTCTTC.

The gene calls are TRBV7-9 and TRBJ1-4, with no clear D. The germline gives CDR1 SEHNR, CDR2 FQNEAQ (reference sequence). With 1 base removed from V and 4 bases from J, the gap between germline ends came to 10 bases. The length of the CDR3 is 15 residues. DNA of the CDR3: TGTGCCAGCAGCTTAGGGGGTGCCGGTAATGAAAAACTGTTTTTT. It is translated as CASSLGGAGNEKLFF.

The rearrangement uses TRBV30 and TRBJ2-7; 7 bases are shared with TRBD1. V lost 7 bases and J lost 1; bases outside the gene matches: 10. CDR3 length equals 14 residues. The germline V gene has CDR1 GTSNPN and CDR2 SVGIG (reference sequence). The CDR3 nucleotides read TGTGCCTCCCTCCCCCGGGACAGATCCTACGAGCAGTACTTC. Translating gives CASLPRDRSYEQYF.

V and J are TRBV19 and TRBJ2-1, with 7 nucleotides matching TRBD2. The V segment lost 3 bases and the J segment 0 bases; nucleotides outside the gene matches: 5. This CDR3 contains 16 residues. CDR1 LNHDA and CDR2 SQIVND come from the germline V gene (reference sequence). CDR3 bases: TGTGCCAGTAGTATTTCTGGGGAGGGCTCCTACAATGAGCAGTTCTTC. As protein: CASSISGEGSYNEQFF.

The V and J genes are TRBV28 and TRBJ1-1; D not certain. The CDR3 contains 13 residues. Per the germline V gene, CDR1 is MDHEN and CDR2 is SYDVKM. The V end lost 8 bases, the J end lost 0 bases, and 10 bases lay between the germline ends. For the CDR3, the DNA is TGTGCCAGCCTCCACGGTTTGAACACTGAAGCTTTCTTT. Its translation: CASLHGLNTEAFF.

The chain links TRBV20-1 to TRBJ1-1; no definite D call. The germline gives CDR1 DFQATT, CDR2 SNEGSKA (reference sequence). Trimming left V 4 bases short and J 10 bases short, with 13 bases between. The CDR3 extends over 11 amino acids. This CDR3 is CSATGSRSAFF. CDR3 in DNA: TGCAGTGCTACGGGGTCGAGGTCAGCTTTCTTT.

The chain links TRBV7-7 to TRBJ2-5; no firm D call. Germline CDR1 SSHAT, CDR2 FNYEAQ (reference sequence). Trimming cost V 5 bases and J 4 bases, with 11 bases left between them. The CDR3 length is 13 residues. CDR3 DNA: TGTGCCAGCAGCCCCTCCCGTGTAGAGACCCAGTACTTC. This sequence encodes CASSPSRVETQYF.

The chain links TRBV4-3 to TRBJ2-7, with D maybe TRBD1 (6 bases). Germline V CDR1 and CDR2: LGHNA, YSLEER. V gave up 0 bases and J gave up 1 base, with 13 bases separating them. This CDR3 has 16 amino acids. In DNA, the CDR3 is TGCGCCAGCAGCCAAGATTCAACAGGGCGTTCCTACGAGCAGTACTTC. Residues: CASSQDSTGRSYEQYF.

The rearrangement joins TRBV7-9 to TRBJ1-1; TRBD1 might be the D (5 bases). The CDR3 contains 14 residues. CDR1 SEHNR and CDR2 FQNEAQ come from the germline V gene (reference sequence). Trimming shortened V by 5 bases and J by 0 bases, and 10 bases separated the two germline ends. The CDR3 coding sequence is TGTGCCAGCAGCCCTCGACAGCTGAACACTGAAGCTTTCTTT. It encodes CASSPRQLNTEAFF.